These 22 T cell receptor beta chains share one sample of origin, sequenced in a study of cytomegalovirus exposure and HLA in healthy donors. The PCR used 60 Vbeta and 13 Jbeta primers. Profiling relied on immunoSEQ multiplex PCR, and the TCRdb table lists in-frame clones only, not all of them. This repertoire shows more than 150,000 clones, over 80% found once; its top ten account for 1.5% to 1.7%. The sample taken for sequencing was PBMCs. The receptors originated from a woman younger than 30 in good health and CMV-seronegative.

This sequence joins TRBV10-3 and TRBJ2-5, with D unclear. Germline V gene data show CDR1 as ENHRY and CDR2 as SYGVKD. The CDR3 runs 15 residues. V was clipped by 0 bases and J by 1 base, with 9 bases between them. The CDR3 coding sequence is TGTGCCATCAGTGAGTCCCCCGTCCTCCAAGAGACCCAGTACTTC. This codes for CAISESPVLQETQYF.

V and J are TRBV21-1 and TRBJ2-5; the D segment call TRBD1 is taken from the table without a DNA check. TRBV21-1 is given as a pseudogene. The length of the CDR3 is 15 residues. The CDR3 sequence is CASNLPRGRQETQYF. CDR3 bases: TGTGCCAGCAACCTCCCCAGGGGGCGCCAAGAGACCCAGTACTTC.

This clone was seen once. CDR3 in DNA: TGTGCCAGCAGTTACAGTTGGCGCAATCAGCCCCAGCATTTT. It is translated as CASSYSWRNQPQHF. The chain employs TRBV6-5 and TRBJ1-5; D remains unclear. The V gene's germline CDR1 is MNHEY and CDR2 SVGAGI. The CDR3 has 14 amino acids. V gave up 2 bases and J gave up 2 bases, with 7 bases separating them.

This chain uses TRBV16 with TRBJ1-6; no reliable D call. Germline CDR1 reads KGHSY; CDR2 reads FQNENV. The V gene lost 0 bases and the J gene lost 7 bases, with 4 bases spanning the gap. CDR3 length: 13 amino acids. DNA for the CDR3: TGTGCCAGCAGCCAATCCCTGAATTCACCCCTCCACTTT. Its translation: CASSQSLNSPLHF.

The chain carries TRBV2 and TRBJ2-1; 8 bases are shared with TRBD2. The germline gives CDR1 SNHLY, CDR2 FYNNEI. The length of the CDR3 is 13 residues. The ends lost 3 bases at V and 6 bases at J; junction bases unmatched: 1. CDR3 residues: CASSDGGANEQFF. The CDR3 nucleotides are TGTGCCAGCAGTGACGGGGGGGCCAATGAGCAGTTCTTC. Full variable domain (rest looked up from reference TRBV2 and TRBJ2-1): EPEVTQTPSHQVTQMGQEVILRCVPISNHLYFYWYRQILGQKVEFLVSFYNNEISEKSEIFDDQFSVERPDGSNFTLKIRSTKLEDSAMYFCASSDGGANEQFFGPGTRLTVL.

V gene TRBV2 combines with J gene TRBJ2-1; TRBD1 might be the D (5 bases). With 3 bases removed from V and 2 bases from J, the gap between germline ends came to 11 bases. The CDR3 is 15 residues long. The germline V gene has CDR1 SNHLY and CDR2 FYNNEI. CDR3 in DNA: TGTGCCAGCAGTGAGGGGCAGACCACCTACAATGAGCAGTTCTTC. Its translation is CASSEGQTTYNEQFF. Looking up the rest from reference TRBV2 and TRBJ2-1 gives the full variable domain: EPEVTQTPSHQVTQMGQEVILRCVPISNHLYFYWYRQILGQKVEFLVSFYNNEISEKSEIFDDQFSVERPDGSNFTLKIRSTKLEDSAMYFCASSEGQTTYNEQFFGPGTRLTVL.

This clone occurred many times. This rearrangement joins TRBV6-4 to TRBJ1-1; 8 positions match TRBD1. J gave up 5 bases and V 3 bases, and 8 bases lay outside the gene matches. The CDR3 is made up of 15 amino acids. Germline assignment: CDR1 MRHNA and CDR2 SNTAGT. Here the CDR3 DNA reads TGTGCCAGCAGTGATTCCGGACAGGGTAGGACTGAAGCTTTCTTT. Translation: CASSDSGQGRTEAFF.

This clone was seen a handful of times. V is TRBV11-3 and J is TRBJ1-5, with D uncertain. Germline lookup yields CDR1 SGHNT and CDR2 YENEEA. With 1 base removed from V and 1 base from J, the gap between germline ends came to 2 bases. The CDR3 is 13 residues long. The CDR3 coding sequence is TGTGCCAGCAGCTTAGCGAGCAATCAGCCCCAGCATTTT. Translation gives CASSLASNQPQHF.

The V gene is TRBV5-1, the J gene TRBJ1-2; D is perhaps TRBD1 (6 bases). The CDR3 has 13 residues. The V and J ends lost 5 bases and 4 bases respectively, with 12 bases between them. Germline V lookup: CDR1 SGHRS, CDR2 YFSETQ. The CDR3 DNA follows: TGCGCCAGCAGGGCAGGGGACCTCTATGGCTACACCTTC. This encodes CASRAGDLYGYTF.

The chain employs TRBV5-1 and TRBJ2-3; 7 nucleotides agree with TRBD1. V gave up 4 bases and J gave up 4 bases; unmatched junction bases: 12. This CDR3 has 16 amino acids. CDR1 and CDR2 from the germline V gene are SGHRS and YFSETQ. As DNA, the CDR3 is TGCGCCAGCAGCCCATCACCCACAACAGGGGCAGATACGCAGTATTTT. It is translated as CASSPSPTTGADTQYF.

The DNA for the CDR3 is TGCGCCAGCAGTGAGTCCGGGACATATAGGGAGCAGTACTTC. Encoded protein: CASSESGTYREQYF. V is TRBV10-1 and J is TRBJ2-7; weak D call: TRBD1 (6 bases). V dropped 0 bases and J dropped 7 bases, with 13 bases sitting between them. The CDR3 covers 14 residues. The V gene's germline CDR1 is WNHNN and CDR2 SYGVQD (reference sequence).

The chain joins TRBV7-2 to TRBJ1-1; D may be TRBD1 (5 bases). CDR3 length: 17 residues. CDR1 and CDR2 from the germline V gene are SGHTA and FQGNSA. V was cut by 4 bases and J by 4 bases, with 22 bases left in between. The CDR3 is CASSSGSFSRGSTEAFF. In DNA, the CDR3 is TGTGCCAGCAGCTCAGGGAGCTTTTCGCGGGGGAGCACTGAAGCTTTCTTT.

The chain uses TRBV6-1 and TRBJ1-2; possible D gene TRBD1, 5 bases. V lost 8 bases, J lost 11 bases, and 24 bases lay in between. CDR1 and CDR2 (germline): MNHNS, SASEGT. The CDR3 is made up of 14 amino acids. CDR3 sequence (DNA): TGTGCCAGCTCAAACGCGGGACGAGCTAAAGGGTACACCTTC. It encodes CASSNAGRAKGYTF.

The J gene is TRBJ1-1, the V gene TRBV11-2; 7 nucleotides agree with TRBD1. V dropped 5 bases and J dropped 1; count of bases not matched to a gene: 4. In germline, CDR1 is SGHAT, CDR2 FQNNGV. The CDR3 spans 14 residues. The CDR3 nucleotides read TGTGCCAGCAGCCCAGAGGGGGCGAACACTGAAGCTTTCTTT. Translated: CASSPEGANTEAFF.

The chain recombines TRBV29-1 with TRBJ1-1, with TRBD1 matching over 7 bases. The CDR3 spans 17 residues. CDR1 SQVTM and CDR2 ANQGSEA come from the germline V gene. The V segment lost 4 bases and the J segment 0 bases; nucleotides outside the gene matches: 14. The CDR3 here is CSVVRRGTVPLNTEAFF. CDR3 sequence (DNA): TGCAGCGTTGTACGGCGTGGGACAGTACCTCTGAACACTGAAGCTTTCTTT.

This clone was recorded a few times. This chain connects TRBV6-1 to TRBJ2-5, with 10 nucleotides matching TRBD1. Germline CDR1 MNHNS, CDR2 SASEGT. The J segment lost 4 bases and the V segment lost 4 bases, leaving 3 bases of the junction unmatched. The CDR3 contains 14 residues. The chain's CDR3 is CASSGGTGVETQYF. CDR3 DNA sequence: TGTGCCAGCAGTGGGGGGACAGGGGTAGAGACCCAGTACTTC.

The chain is built from TRBV28 and TRBJ1-1, with D perhaps TRBD1 (6 bases). CDR3 size: 12 residues. The germline CDR1 and CDR2 sequences are MDHEN and SYDVKM. Trimming removed 2 bases at V and 8 bases at J, with 9 bases between. The DNA for the CDR3 is TGTGCCAGCAGTTTAGGGGGCAGGGAAGCTTTCTTT. Translation: CASSLGGREAFF.

V is TRBV5-1 and J is TRBJ1-4; D might be TRBD1 (6 bases). V was clipped by 4 bases and J by 4 bases, with 17 bases between them. This CDR3 comprises 16 residues. CDR1 is SGHRS and CDR2 is YFSETQ in the germline V gene. This CDR3 is CASSKTTQGNNEKLFF. The CDR3 coding sequence is TGCGCCAGCAGCAAAACAACCCAGGGGAATAATGAAAAACTGTTTTTT.

The chain carries TRBV28 and TRBJ1-4; 9 positions agree with TRBD1. The CDR3 has 15 amino acids. The V gene's germline CDR1 is MDHEN and CDR2 SYDVKM. The junction had 7 bases not matched to a gene; V was cut back by 4 bases and J by 7 bases. The CDR3 reads CASSSTGGWGEKLFF. The DNA of the CDR3 is TGTGCCAGCAGTTCAACAGGGGGCTGGGGTGAAAAACTGTTTTTT.

V usage is TRBV13 and J usage is TRBJ2-5; TRBD1 matches 8 bases. The junction had 3 bases not matched to a gene; V was cut back by 4 bases and J by 5 bases. CDR1 is PRHDT, CDR2 FYEKMQ, per germline (reference sequence). CDR3 length: 13 residues. The DNA of the CDR3 is TGTGCCAGCAGCTCGACAGGGGACGAGACCCAGTACTTC. Translated: CASSSTGDETQYF.

On this clone itself: Its ends do not fully match the called genes, so a read error is possible. The chain joins TRBV7-7 to TRBJ2-3, with no clear D. The CDR3 has 14 amino acids. Germline CDR1 reads SSHAT; CDR2 reads FNYEAQ (reference sequence). The CDR3 spells CASSLNKNTDTQYF. CDR3 DNA: TGTGCTAGCAGCTTAAATAAAAATACAGATACGCAGTATTTT. Filled out from reference TRBV7-7 and TRBJ2-3, the complete variable domain reads GAGVSQSPRYKVTKRGQDVTLRCDPISSHATLYWYQQALGQGPEFLTYFNYEAQPDKSGLPSDRFSAERPEGSISTLTIQRTEQRDSAMYRCASSLNKNTDTQYFGPGTRLTVL.

Worth noting for this clone: One junction end does not reproduce the germline sequence, and a read error may be involved. This chain links TRBV7-9 with TRBJ2-7, with 7 bases aligning to TRBD1. This CDR3 contains 15 residues. In germline, CDR1 is SEHNR, CDR2 FQNEAQ (reference sequence). The CDR3 sequence is CSSSLATGRSYEQYF. The DNA of the CDR3 is TGTTCCAGCAGCTTAGCGACAGGGCGCTCCTACGAGCAGTACTTC.